What follows are 6 T cell receptor beta chains derived from one specimen sequenced in a study of beta chain features in type 1 diabetes. No antigen has been identified for these receptors. Study outcomes and limitations: When Type 1 diabetes patients were examined, their TCRB CDR3s proved moderately but significantly shorter in all four CD4+ subsets.

Every bit of the isolated RNA underwent reverse transcription, so sequencing read expressed TCRB transcripts. Using immunoSEQ multiplex PCR, the repertoire was profiled, and TCRdb retains in-frame clones only, with some absent. The sample comprises 50,000 to 65,000 clones, over 40% of which are singletons, and 1.4% rests with the top ten. The sample consisted of Tregs from blood. The receptors were gathered from a man younger than 45 with type 1 diabetes.

This clone has more than one count but fewer than ten. In DNA form, the CDR3 reads TGTGCCAGCAGTTGGAAAGGAGCTGAAGCTTTCTTT. Its protein is CASSWKGAEAFF. V is TRBV6-1 and J is TRBJ1-1; no reliable D call. Germline V CDR1 and CDR2: MNHNS, SASEGT. V was trimmed by 5 bases and J by 6 bases, leaving 10 bases between them. The CDR3 is 12 residues long.

The chain is built from TRBV19 and TRBJ2-1; TRBD2 matches 9 bases. Per the germline V gene, CDR1 is LNHDA and CDR2 is SQIVND (reference sequence). The junction had 11 bases not matched to a gene; V was cut back by 5 bases and J by 6 bases. The CDR3 covers 16 residues. In DNA form, the CDR3 reads TGTGCCAGTAGTCCCCTCCGGGGTAGCGGGAGCAATGAGCAGTTCTTC. This sequence encodes CASSPLRGSGSNEQFF. The full variable domain, its missing parts supplied by reference TRBV19 and TRBJ2-1, is DGGITQSPKYLFRKEGQNVTLSCEQNLNHDAMYWYRQDPGQGLRLIYYSQIVNDFQKGDIAEGYSVSREKKESFPLTVTSAQKNPTAFYLCASSPLRGSGSNEQFFGPGTRLTVL.

This sequence joins TRBV11-2 and TRBJ1-1; D possibly corresponds to TRBD1 (5 bases). CDR3 length equals 15 residues. Germline-derived CDR1 and CDR2 are SGHAT and FQNNGV. V gave up 3 bases and J gave up 2 bases, with 13 bases separating them. The CDR3 loop is CASSFRRGGNTEAFF. The CDR3 nucleotides read TGTGCCAGCAGCTTTCGACGGGGGGGAAACACTGAAGCTTTCTTT.

The V gene is TRBV23-1, the J gene TRBJ2-7; no clear D gene. TRBV23-1 is assigned to the ORF class and has an uncertain function. The ends were cut back, 1 base at V and 5 bases at J, with 6 bases in the middle. The CDR3 consists of 12 residues. The CDR3 loop is CASSQFLHEQYF. The CDR3 DNA sequence: TGCGCCAGCAGTCAATTCCTACACGAGCAGTACTTC.

There are a few counts of this clone. The chain joins TRBV2 to TRBJ1-1; tentatively, D is TRBD1 (5 bases). V gave up 8 bases and J gave up 4 bases, with 11 bases separating them. The length of the CDR3 is 12 residues. The germline CDR1 and CDR2 sequences are SNHLY and FYNNEI. CDR3 in amino acids: CASGGGGTEAFF. Written as DNA, the CDR3 is TGTGCCAGCGGGGGGGGTGGCACTGAAGCTTTCTTT.

This clone was seen just once. The gene calls are TRBV6-6 and TRBJ2-1; D unclear. V lost 5 bases and J 3 bases, leaving 5 bases between the germline ends. Germline V gene sequence: CDR1 MNHNY, CDR2 SVGAGI (reference sequence). CDR3 length: 12 residues. In nucleotides, the CDR3 is TGTGCCAGCAGTCCCTACTACAATGAGCAGTTCTTC. Protein: CASSPYYNEQFF.